This entry lists 2 T cell receptor beta chains sequenced from one sample in a study of T cell changes during pregnancy in multiple sclerosis. The table came from immunoSEQ multiplex PCR; TCRdb's copy has only in-frame clones and leaves some out. The sample gives tens of thousands of clones, more than 85% of which show up once; roughly 1.8% is in the top ten. The sample was CD4+ T cells from peripheral blood mononuclear cells, taken after pregnancy. The receptors were gathered from a female donor in good health, enrolled as a control in a pregnancy study.

The rearrangement links TRBV5-1 to TRBJ1-6, with 9 bases lining up with TRBD1. This CDR3 is built from 18 residues. With 3 bases clipped from V and 0 bases from J, the junction kept 7 bases outside the gene matches. The germline V gene has CDR1 SGHRS and CDR2 YFSETQ. The CDR3 region is CASSYGTGRNSYNSPLHF. DNA for the CDR3: TGCGCCAGCAGCTACGGGACAGGGAGAAACTCCTATAATTCACCCCTCCACTTT.

The chain has TRBV6-6 and TRBJ2-5, with D tentatively TRBD1 (6 bases). TRBJ2-7 matches the DNA end more closely, so the J call is doubtful. CDR1 is MNHNY and CDR2 is SVGAGI in the germline V gene (reference sequence). There are 15 residues in the CDR3. For the CDR3, the DNA is TGTGCCAGCAGCCAGAGTCCGGGACACGGGTACGAGCAGTACTTC. It encodes CASSQSPGHGYEQYF.